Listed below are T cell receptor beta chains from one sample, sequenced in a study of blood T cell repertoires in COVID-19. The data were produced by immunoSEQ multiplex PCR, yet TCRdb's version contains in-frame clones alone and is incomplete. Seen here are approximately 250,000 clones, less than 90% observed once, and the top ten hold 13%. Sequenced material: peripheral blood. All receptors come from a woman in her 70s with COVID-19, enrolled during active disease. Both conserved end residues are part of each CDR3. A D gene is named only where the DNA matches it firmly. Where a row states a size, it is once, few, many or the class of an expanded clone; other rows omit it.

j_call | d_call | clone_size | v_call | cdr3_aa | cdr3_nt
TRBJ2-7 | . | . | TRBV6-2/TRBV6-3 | CASSFTYEQYF | TGTGCCAGCAGTTTCACCTACGAGCAGTACTTC
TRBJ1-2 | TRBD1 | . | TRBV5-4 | CASSSSGTVNYGYTF | TGTGCCAGCAGCAGTTCCGGGACAGTTAACTATGGCTACACCTTC
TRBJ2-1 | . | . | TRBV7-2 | CASSLFLEHNEQFF | TGTGCCAGCAGCTTATTTCTCGAGCACAATGAGCAGTTCTTC
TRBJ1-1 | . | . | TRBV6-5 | CASSPIQLGNTEAFF | TGTGCCAGCAGTCCAATACAGCTCGGGAACACTGAAGCTTTCTTT
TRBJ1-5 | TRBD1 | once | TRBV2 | CASGGQGDNQPQHF | TGTGCCAGCGGGGGACAGGGAGACAATCAGCCCCAGCATTTT
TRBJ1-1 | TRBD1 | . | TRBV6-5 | CASRSADRGGTEAFF | TGTGCCAGCAGGTCCGCGGACAGGGGAGGCACTGAAGCTTTCTTT
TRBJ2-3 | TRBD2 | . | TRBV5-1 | CASSLDGTSGGADTQYF | TGCGCCAGCAGCTTGGATGGGACTAGCGGGGGGGCCGATACGCAGTATTTT
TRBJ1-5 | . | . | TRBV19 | CASSVTERSNQPQHF | TGTGCCAGTAGTGTGACAGAAAGAAGCAATCAGCCCCAGCATTTT
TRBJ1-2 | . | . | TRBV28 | CASSPPGLLDGYTF | TGTGCCAGCAGTCCCCCCGGTCTGTTGGATGGCTACACCTTC
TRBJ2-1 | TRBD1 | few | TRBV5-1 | CASSSGTAYNNEQFF | TGCGCCAGCAGCTCTGGGACAGCTTATAACAATGAGCAGTTCTTC
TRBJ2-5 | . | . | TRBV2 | CASNRDQETQYF | TGTGCCAGTAACAGGGACCAAGAGACCCAGTACTTC
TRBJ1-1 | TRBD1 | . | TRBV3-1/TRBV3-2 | CASSQDPPPQTGGTEAFF | TGTGCCAGCAGCCAAGATCCCCCCCCGCAGACAGGGGGCACTGAAGCTTTCTTT
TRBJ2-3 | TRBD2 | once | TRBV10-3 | CAIGGTSGSSTDTQYF | TGTGCCATAGGCGGGACTAGCGGATCTAGCACAGATACGCAGTATTTT
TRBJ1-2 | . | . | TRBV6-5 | CASSSPGDNANYGYTF | TGTGCCAGCAGTTCACCAGGGGACAACGCTAACTATGGCTACACCTTC
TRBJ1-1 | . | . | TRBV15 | CATSPRLSNTEAFF | TGTGCCACCAGCCCCCGTTTATCGAACACTGAAGCTTTCTTT
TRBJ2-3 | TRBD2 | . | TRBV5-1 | CASSLGLAGFTSTDTQYF | TGCGCCAGCAGCCTAGGACTAGCGGGGTTCACTAGCACAGATACGCAGTATTTT
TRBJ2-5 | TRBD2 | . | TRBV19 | CASSIRASGAETQYF | TGTGCCAGTAGTATCCGGGCTAGCGGGGCGGAGACCCAGTACTTC
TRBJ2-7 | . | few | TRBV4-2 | CASSQVLSYEQYF | TGTGCCAGCAGCCAAGTCCTCTCCTACGAGCAGTACTTC
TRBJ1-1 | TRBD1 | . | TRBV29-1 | CSVATGLNTEAFF | TGCAGCGTCGCGACAGGGCTGAACACTGAAGCTTTCTTT
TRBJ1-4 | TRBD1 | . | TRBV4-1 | CASSNTGDNEKLFF | TGCGCCAGCAGCAACACAGGGGATAATGAAAAACTGTTTTTT
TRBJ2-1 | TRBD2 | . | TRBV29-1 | CSVWGLDNEQFF | TGCAGCGTTTGGGGACTAGACAATGAGCAGTTCTTC
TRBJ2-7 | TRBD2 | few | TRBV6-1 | CASSEGLAGGDEQYF | TGTGCCAGCAGTGAAGGACTAGCGGGGGGGGACGAGCAGTACTTC
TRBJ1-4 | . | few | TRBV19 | CASSIATGVEKLFF | TGTGCCAGTAGTATAGCGACTGGAGTTGAAAAACTGTTTTTT
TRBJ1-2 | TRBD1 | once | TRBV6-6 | CATGGQGDYGYTF | TGTGCCACCGGCGGACAGGGAGACTATGGCTACACCTTC
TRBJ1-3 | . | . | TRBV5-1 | CASSLAGPGAGNTIYF | TGCGCCAGCAGCTTGGCAGGCCCCGGGGCTGGAAACACCATATATTTT
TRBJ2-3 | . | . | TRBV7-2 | CASSSGRTDTQYF | TGTGCCAGCAGCTCGGGTCGCACAGATACGCAGTATTTT
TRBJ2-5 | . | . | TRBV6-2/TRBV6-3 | CASSYSGGLETQYF | TGTGCCAGCAGTTACTCGGGGGGGCTGGAGACCCAGTACTTC
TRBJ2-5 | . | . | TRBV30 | CALSPGTPAQYF | TGTGCCCTGTCCCCGGGGACACCGGCCCAGTACTTC
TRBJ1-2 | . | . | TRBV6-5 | CASSPMNYGYTF | TGTGCCAGCAGTCCAATGAACTATGGCTACACCTTC
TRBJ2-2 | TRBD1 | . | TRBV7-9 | CASSGVRGHTGELFF | TGTGCCAGCAGCGGCGTCAGGGGGCACACCGGGGAGCTGTTTTTT
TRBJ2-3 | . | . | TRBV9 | CASSVAGSTDTQYF | TGTGCCAGCAGCGTAGCTGGCAGCACAGATACGCAGTATTTT
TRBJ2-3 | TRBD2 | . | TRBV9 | CASSVVSGSGGSTDTQYF | TGTGCCAGCAGCGTAGTCTCCGGGAGCGGGGGGTCCACAGATACGCAGTATTTT
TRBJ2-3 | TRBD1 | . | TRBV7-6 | CASSLGGQITDTQYF | TGTGCCAGCAGCTTAGGGGGACAGATCACAGATACGCAGTATTTT
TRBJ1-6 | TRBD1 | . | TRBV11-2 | CASSFRAWDRGDSPLHF | TGTGCCAGCAGTTTTAGGGCCTGGGACAGGGGTGATTCACCCCTCCACTTT
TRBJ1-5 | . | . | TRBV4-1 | CASSQEPAGRSNQPQHF | TGCGCCAGCAGCCAAGAACCGGCAGGGCGGAGCAATCAGCCCCAGCATTTT
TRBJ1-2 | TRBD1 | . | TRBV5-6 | CASSPAGQKVHGYTF | TGTGCCAGCAGCCCCGCGGGACAGAAAGTCCATGGCTACACCTTC
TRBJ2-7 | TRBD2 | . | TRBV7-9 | CASSLALSGGAHEQYF | TGTGCCAGCAGCTTAGCCTTAAGCGGGGGGGCCCACGAGCAGTACTTC
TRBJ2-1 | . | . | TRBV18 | CASSLQTGKVNEQFF | TGTGCCAGCTCACTTCAAACAGGGAAGGTGAATGAGCAGTTCTTC
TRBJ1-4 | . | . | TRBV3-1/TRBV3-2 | CASSGRGGGEKLFF | TGTGCCAGCAGTGGAAGGGGAGGAGGTGAAAAACTGTTTTTT
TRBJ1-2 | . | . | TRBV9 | CASSDREYGYTF | TGTGCCAGCAGCGACAGGGAATATGGCTACACCTTC
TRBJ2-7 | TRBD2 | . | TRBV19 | CASSTPWGGDSYEQYF | TGTGCCAGTAGTACCCCGTGGGGGGGGGACTCCTACGAGCAGTACTTC
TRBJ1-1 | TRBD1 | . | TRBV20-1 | CSASRDRGMNTEAFF | TGCAGTGCTAGTAGGGACAGGGGGATGAACACTGAAGCTTTCTTT